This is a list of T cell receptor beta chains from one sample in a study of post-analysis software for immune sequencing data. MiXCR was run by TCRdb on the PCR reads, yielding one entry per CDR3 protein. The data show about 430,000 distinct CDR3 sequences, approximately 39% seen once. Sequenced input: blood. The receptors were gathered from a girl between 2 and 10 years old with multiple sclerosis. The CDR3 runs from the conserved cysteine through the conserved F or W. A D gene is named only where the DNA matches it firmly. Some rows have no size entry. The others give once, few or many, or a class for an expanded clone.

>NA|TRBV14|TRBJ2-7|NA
CASSPPHRPYEQYF
TGTGCCAGCAGCCCCCCCCATCGGCCCTACGAGCAGTACTTC
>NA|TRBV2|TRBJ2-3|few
CASSERPQLNTQYF
TGTGCCAGCAGTGAAAGGCCTCAGCTAAATACGCAGTATTTT
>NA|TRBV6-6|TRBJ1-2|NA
CASSYQQGGGYGSTF
TGTGCCAGCAGTTACCAGCAGGGTGGAGGGTATGGCTCCACCTTC
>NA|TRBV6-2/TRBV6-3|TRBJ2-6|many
CASSMSSGANVLTF
TGTGCCAGCAGTATGAGCTCTGGGGCCAACGTCCTGACTTTC
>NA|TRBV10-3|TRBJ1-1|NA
CAISAYAATNTEAFF
TGTGCCATCAGTGCATACGCGGCGACGAACACTGAAGCTTTCTTT
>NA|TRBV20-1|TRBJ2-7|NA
CSASPGQGGYEQYF
TGCAGTGCTAGCCCCGGACAGGGAGGGTACGAGCAGTACTTC
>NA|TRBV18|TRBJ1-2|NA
CASSLPGDYTF
TGTGCCAGCTCACTACCAGGGGATTACACCTTC
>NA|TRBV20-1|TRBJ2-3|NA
CSATGPGRIDTQYF
TGCAGTGCAACCGGGCCGGGGCGCATAGATACGCAGTATTTT
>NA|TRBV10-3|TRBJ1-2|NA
CAISESPSGNYGYTF
TGTGCCATCAGTGAGTCGCCCTCAGGGAACTATGGCTACACCTTC
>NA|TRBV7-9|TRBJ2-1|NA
CASSSGRSNVGNYNEQFF
TGTGCCAGCAGCTCCGGGCGGTCTAATGTCGGGAATTACAATGAGCAGTTCTTC
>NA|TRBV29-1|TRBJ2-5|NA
CSVGGSVMETQYF
TGCAGCGTGGGAGGAAGCGTGATGGAGACCCAGTACTTC
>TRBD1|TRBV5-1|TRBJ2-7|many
CASSWGTGAYEQYF
TGCGCCAGCAGCTGGGGGACAGGGGCCTACGAGCAGTACTTC
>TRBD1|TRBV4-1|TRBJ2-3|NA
CASSQGPGQGIDTQYF
TGCGCCAGCAGCCAAGGGCCGGGACAGGGCATAGATACGCAGTATTTT
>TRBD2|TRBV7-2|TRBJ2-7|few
CASSLPKRLAGGSQYF
TGTGCCAGCAGCTTACCTAAGAGACTAGCGGGCGGCTCACAGTACTTC
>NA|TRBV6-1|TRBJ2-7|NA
CASSSLPGAYEQYF
TGTGCCAGCAGTTCCCTACCCGGGGCTTACGAGCAGTACTTC
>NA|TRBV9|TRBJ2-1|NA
CASSVGGVAQFF
TGTGCCAGCAGCGTAGGCGGGGTAGCCCAGTTCTTC
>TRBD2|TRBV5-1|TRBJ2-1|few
CASSLGFLAGGPRDEQFF
TGCGCCAGCAGCTTGGGATTCTTAGCGGGAGGGCCTAGGGATGAGCAGTTCTTC
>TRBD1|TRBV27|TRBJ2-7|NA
CASSKTGHVYEQYF
TGTGCCAGCAGTAAGACAGGGCACGTATACGAGCAGTACTTC
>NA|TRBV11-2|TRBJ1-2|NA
CASSPRPISYGYTF
TGTGCCAGCAGCCCCCGACCGATTTCCTATGGCTACACCTTC
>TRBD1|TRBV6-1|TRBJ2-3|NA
CASSLDRGQWDTQYF
TGTGCCAGCAGTCTGGACAGGGGGCAATGGGATACGCAGTATTTT
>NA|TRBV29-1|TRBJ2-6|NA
CSVSGPGANVLTF
TGCAGCGTTTCCGGCCCCGGGGCCAACGTCCTGACTTTC
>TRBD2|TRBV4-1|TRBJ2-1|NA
CASSQDGVAGAPPYNERFF
TGCGCCAGCAGCCAAGATGGGGTAGCGGGAGCGCCTCCCTACAATGAGCGGTTCTTC
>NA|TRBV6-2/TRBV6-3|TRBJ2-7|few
CASQGILYEQYF
TGTGCCAGCCAGGGGATTTTGTACGAGCAGTACTTC
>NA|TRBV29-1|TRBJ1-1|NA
CSAGGPEAFF
TGCAGCGCTGGAGGTCCTGAAGCTTTCTTT
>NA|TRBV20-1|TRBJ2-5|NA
CSASGSPTETQYF
TGCAGTGCTAGCGGGAGTCCTACCGAGACCCAGTACTTC
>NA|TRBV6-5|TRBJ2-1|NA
CASSYGEASYNEQFF
TGTGCCAGCAGTTACGGGGAGGCTTCCTACAATGAGCAGTTCTTC
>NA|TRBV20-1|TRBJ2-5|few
CSASDSYQETQYF
TGCAGTGCTAGCGACAGCTACCAAGAGACCCAGTACTTC
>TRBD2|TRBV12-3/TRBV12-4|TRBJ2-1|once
CATKLAGGAYNEQFF
TGTGCCACCAAACTAGCGGGAGGGGCCTACAATGAGCAGTTCTTC
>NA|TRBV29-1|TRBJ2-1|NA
CSVEGGRAETYNEQFF
TGCAGCGTTGAGGGGGGACGAGCCGAAACTTACAATGAGCAGTTCTTC
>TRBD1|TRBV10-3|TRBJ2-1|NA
CAIRRDGQGVNEQFF
TGTGCCATCAGACGAGATGGACAGGGAGTAAATGAGCAGTTCTTC
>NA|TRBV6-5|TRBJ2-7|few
CASSLQQGGEQYF
TGTGCCAGCAGTCTCCAACAGGGAGGCGAGCAGTACTTC
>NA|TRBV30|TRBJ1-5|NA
CAWSLDSTQPQHF
TGTGCCTGGAGCCTGGACAGCACTCAGCCCCAGCATTTT
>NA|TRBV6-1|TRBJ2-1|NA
CASSTLHGAIRGDEQFF
TGTGCCAGCAGTACCCTTCACGGGGCAATTCGAGGAGATGAGCAGTTCTTC
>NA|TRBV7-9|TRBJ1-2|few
CVSSLEWLSPRDHTF
TGTGTCAGCAGCTTAGAGTGGTTAAGTCCCAGGGACCACACCTTC
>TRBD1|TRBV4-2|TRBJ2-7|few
CASSQEYRTGGRRGNYEQYF
TGTGCCAGCAGCCAAGAATACCGGACAGGGGGCAGACGGGGTAACTACGAGCAGTACTTC
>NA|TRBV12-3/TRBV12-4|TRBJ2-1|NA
CASSPGWVLSEQFF
TGTGCCAGCAGTCCGGGTTGGGTGTTAAGTGAGCAGTTCTTC
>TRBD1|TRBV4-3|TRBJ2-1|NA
CASSHGQGLNEQFF
TGCGCCAGCAGCCACGGACAGGGCCTCAATGAGCAGTTCTTC
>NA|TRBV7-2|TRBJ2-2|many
CASSLRRGDNTGELFF
TGTGCCAGCAGCCTGAGAAGGGGCGACAACACCGGGGAGCTGTTTTTT
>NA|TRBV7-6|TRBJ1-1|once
CASSPGVRGTEAFF
TGTGCCAGCAGCCCCGGGGTCCGGGGTACTGAAGCTTTCTTT
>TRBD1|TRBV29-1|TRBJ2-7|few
CSVADRGNTYEQYF
TGCAGCGTCGCGGACAGGGGGAATACCTACGAGCAGTACTTC
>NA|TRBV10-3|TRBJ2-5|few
CATGRQETQYF
TGTGCCACCGGTCGGCAAGAGACCCAGTACTTC
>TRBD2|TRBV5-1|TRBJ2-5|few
CASSTSGPQETQYF
TGCGCCAGCAGTACTAGCGGGCCTCAAGAGACCCAGTACTTC
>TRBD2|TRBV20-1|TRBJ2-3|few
CSARVAGLSHTQYF
TGCAGTGCTAGAGTAGCGGGACTGAGCCATACGCAGTATTTT
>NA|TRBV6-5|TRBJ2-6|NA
CASSSYGYSGANVLTF
TGTGCCAGCAGTTCCTACGGGTACTCTGGGGCCAACGTCCTGACTTTC
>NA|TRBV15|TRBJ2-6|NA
CATSFSGANVLTF
TGTGCCACCAGTTTCTCTGGGGCCAACGTCCTGACTTTC
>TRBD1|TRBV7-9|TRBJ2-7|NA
CASSLSGQGISLYEQYF
TGTGCCAGCAGCTTAAGTGGACAGGGGATTTCCCTCTACGAGCAGTACTTC
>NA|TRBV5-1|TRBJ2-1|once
CASRQSAVSSYNEQFF
TGCGCCAGCCGACAATCAGCCGTGAGCTCCTACAATGAGCAGTTCTTC
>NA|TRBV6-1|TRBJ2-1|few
CASSKRDTLRANNEQFF
TGTGCCAGCAGTAAACGGGACACCCTTCGAGCCAACAATGAGCAGTTCTTC
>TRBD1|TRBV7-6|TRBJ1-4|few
CASSDTRDRGREKLFF
TGTGCCAGCAGCGATACCCGGGACAGGGGGCGTGAAAAACTGTTTTTT
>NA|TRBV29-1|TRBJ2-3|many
CSVGLVGRVLTDTQYF
TGCAGCGTTGGCTTAGTCGGCAGGGTACTCACAGATACGCAGTATTTT
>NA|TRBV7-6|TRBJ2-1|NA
CASSLSGGGVNNEQFF
TGTGCCAGCAGCTTATCAGGGGGGGGGGTTAACAATGAGCAGTTCTTC
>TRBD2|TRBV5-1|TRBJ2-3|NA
CASSPGTSGGPRRTDTQYF
TGCGCCAGCAGTCCCGGGACTAGCGGGGGGCCAAGGAGGACAGATACGCAGTATTTT
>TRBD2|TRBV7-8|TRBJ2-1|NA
CASSWSSGGLGQWQFF
TGTGCCAGTAGCTGGTCTAGCGGGGGACTGGGGCAATGGCAGTTCTTC
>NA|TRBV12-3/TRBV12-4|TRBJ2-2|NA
CASSIMARGGAGELFF
TGTGCCAGCAGTATTATGGCTAGGGGAGGCGCCGGGGAGCTGTTTTTT
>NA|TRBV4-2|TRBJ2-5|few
CASSRRTSGGFLAETQYF
NA
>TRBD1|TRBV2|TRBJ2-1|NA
CASGDSSRDEQFF
TGTGCCAGCGGGGACAGTTCCCGCGATGAGCAGTTCTTC
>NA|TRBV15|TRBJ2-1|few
CATSSTPGHTYNEQFF
TGTGCCACCAGTTCCACCCCGGGACATACATACAATGAGCAGTTCTTC
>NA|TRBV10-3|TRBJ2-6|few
CAISGWVVLGRQSSGANVLTF
TGTGCCATCAGTGGATGGGTCGTCTTAGGACGACAGAGCTCTGGGGCCAACGTCCTGACTTTC
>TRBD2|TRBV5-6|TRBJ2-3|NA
CASSLYGGGPTDTQYF
TGTGCCAGCAGCTTGTACGGCGGGGGGCCCACAGATACGCAGTATTTT
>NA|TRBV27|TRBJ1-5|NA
CASSLQGRSNQPQHF
TGTGCCAGCAGTTTGCAGGGGAGGAGCAATCAGCCCCAGCATTTT